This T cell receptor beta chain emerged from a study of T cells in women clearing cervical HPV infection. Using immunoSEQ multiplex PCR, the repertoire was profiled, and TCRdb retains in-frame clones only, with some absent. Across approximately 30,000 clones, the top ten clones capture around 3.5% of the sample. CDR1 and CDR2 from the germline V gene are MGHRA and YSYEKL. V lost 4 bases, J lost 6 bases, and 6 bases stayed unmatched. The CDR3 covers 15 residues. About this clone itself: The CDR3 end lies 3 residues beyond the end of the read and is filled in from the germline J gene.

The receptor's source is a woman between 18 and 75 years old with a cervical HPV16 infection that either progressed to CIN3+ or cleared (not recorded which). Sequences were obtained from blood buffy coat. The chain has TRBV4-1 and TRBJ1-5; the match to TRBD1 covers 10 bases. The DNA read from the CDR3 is TGCGCCAGCAGCCCGACAGGGGGCTGGGGTCAGCCC. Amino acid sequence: CASSPTGGWGQP. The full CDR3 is CASSPTGGWGQPQHF.